A selection of T cell receptor beta chains follows, all from one sample in a study of blood T cell repertoires in COVID-19. Sequencing used immunoSEQ multiplex PCR; TCRdb keeps in-frame clones, though not all of them. The sample includes a few hundred thousand clones, about 89% seen only once; the top ten take 0.95% to 1.5%. Sequenced: peripheral blood. Receptor source: a man in his forties or fifties with acute or convalescent COVID-19. The CDR3 runs from the conserved cysteine through the conserved F or W. A D gene is named only where the DNA matches it firmly. Only part of the rows carry a size: once, few, many, or a class if the clone is expanded.

D,V,size,J,CDR3,DNA
TRBD2,TRBV27,once,TRBJ2-5,CASSRSGGETQYF,TGTGCCAGCAGCCGATCGGGGGGAGAGACCCAGTACTTC
NA,TRBV5-8,NA,TRBJ2-3,CASSLKGGTSTDTQYF,TGTGCCAGCAGCTTGAAGGGCGGGACTAGCACAGATACGCAGTATTTT
TRBD1,TRBV5-1,NA,TRBJ2-7,CASSLEQGSYEQYF,TGCGCCAGCAGCTTGGAACAGGGGAGCTACGAGCAGTACTTC
TRBD2,TRBV5-1,NA,TRBJ2-7,CASSFYGAGVYEQYF,TGCGCCAGCAGCTTTTATGGAGCGGGAGTATACGAGCAGTACTTC
NA,TRBV9,once,TRBJ1-2,CASGGQIYGYTF,TGTGCCAGCGGTGGACAGATCTATGGCTACACCTTC
TRBD2,TRBV7-9,NA,TRBJ2-3,CASSPLAGPYTDTQYF,TGTGCCAGCAGCCCTTTAGCGGGGCCCTATACAGATACGCAGTATTTT
NA,TRBV12-5,NA,TRBJ2-5,CASGLGRQVQETQYF,TGTGCTAGTGGTTTGGGTCGACAAGTCCAAGAGACCCAGTACTTC
TRBD1,TRBV19,NA,TRBJ1-5,CATYHSGTGEIPPRLHQPQHF,TGTGCCACCTACCATTCCGGGACAGGGGAGATCCCTCCCCGACTTCATCAGCCCCAGCATTTT
TRBD1,TRBV18,NA,TRBJ1-2,CASSPPTTGEAYF,TGTGCCAGCTCACCACCAACGACAGGGGAGGCCTACTTC
TRBD2,TRBV11-2,NA,TRBJ2-4,CASSLGWRGADIQYF,TGTGCCAGCAGCTTAGGGTGGCGGGGGGCAGACATTCAGTACTTC
TRBD2,TRBV11-2,NA,TRBJ2-4,CASSLDRLAGAPNIQYF,TGTGCCAGCAGCTTAGATCGACTCGCGGGAGCCCCCAACATTCAGTACTTC
TRBD1,TRBV6-1,NA,TRBJ1-2,CASSESQGAGYTF,TGTGCCAGCAGTGAATCTCAGGGGGCTGGCTACACCTTC
NA,TRBV18,NA,TRBJ1-4,CASSPGQDNEKLFF,TGTGCCAGCTCACCGGGGCAAGATAATGAAAAACTGTTTTTT
NA,TRBV3-1/TRBV3-2,NA,TRBJ2-6,CASSQGVSGANVLTF,TGTGCCAGCAGCCAAGGAGTCTCTGGGGCCAACGTCCTGACTTTC
TRBD1,TRBV5-4,NA,TRBJ2-7,CASSQHGRGHLYEQYF,TGTGCCAGCAGCCAGCATGGCAGGGGGCACTTGTACGAGCAGTACTTC
TRBD1,TRBV6-5,NA,TRBJ1-6,CASSYSGQGNNSPLHF,TGTGCCAGCAGTTACTCAGGACAGGGGAATAATTCACCCCTCCACTTT
NA,TRBV28,NA,TRBJ1-2,CASSFWQSNYGYTF,TGTGCCAGCAGTTTTTGGCAGTCTAACTATGGCTACACCTTC
TRBD1,TRBV5-1,NA,TRBJ2-3,CASSPLGTGGTDTQYF,TGCGCCAGCAGCCCGCTCGGGACAGGGGGCACAGATACGCAGTATTTT
TRBD2,TRBV11-3,NA,TRBJ2-2,CASEASGVGGELFF,TGTGCCAGCGAGGCCAGCGGGGTCGGCGGGGAGCTGTTTTTT
TRBD1,TRBV12-3/TRBV12-4,NA,TRBJ1-5,CASRGTGNQPQHF,TGTGCCAGCCGAGGGACAGGCAATCAGCCCCAGCATTTT
NA,TRBV12-3/TRBV12-4,NA,TRBJ1-2,CASSDKGGGYTF,TGTGCCAGCAGTGACAAGGGAGGAGGCTACACCTTC
TRBD1,TRBV5-1,NA,TRBJ1-3,CASSQNGGTGAFGNTIYF,TGCGCCAGCAGCCAAAATGGAGGAACAGGGGCTTTTGGAAACACCATATATTTT